The source of this T cell receptor beta chain is a study of Graves' ophthalmopathy and Graves' hyperthyroidism. General study results and limits: Appearing in blood as well were most expanded thyroid clonotypes above 0.001 frequency. Ophthalmopathy could be told apart from stable hyperthyroidism by a 13-signature model (about 88% sensitivity, around 84% specificity).

If patients had other autoimmune diseases, uncontrolled infections, pregnancy or lactation, they were excluded. PBMCs were isolated by Ficoll-Paque density gradient centrifugation, using 8 to 10 ml of fresh peripheral blood as the starting material. For repertoire sequencing, the TCR beta CDR3 regions were amplified from RNA transcripts. The authors performed first-round RT-PCR with HTBI primers and then a second-round multiplex PCR. TCRdb re-called the multiplex PCR reads through MiXCR, storing one row per CDR3 protein. The profile covers approximately 640,000 distinct CDR3 sequences, with 35% to 45% appearing a single time and 2.5% to 3.5% taken by the ten largest. The CDR3 is 12 amino acids. Looked up from germline, CDR1 is SGHTA and CDR2 is FQGNSA. A remark on this clonotype: Its antigen is not identified. Just one base apart from a much larger clone, this may be a read error.

The J gene is TRBJ1-2, the V gene TRBV7-2; D gene ambiguous. The sample consisted of peripheral blood. The receptor's source is an adult man with Graves' ophthalmopathy. The CDR3: CASSLNPYSYTF. DNA for the CDR3: TGTGCCAGCAGCTTAAATCCCTATAGCTACACCTTC.